The 30 T cell receptor beta chains below come from one sample, sequenced in a study of blood T cell repertoires in COVID-19. Sequenced by immunoSEQ multiplex PCR; TCRdb stores in-frame clones only, minus some. The sample holds about 370,000 clones, approximately 89% seen once. The sample consisted of PBMCs or T cells enriched from blood (not recorded which). The receptors shown here come from a woman between 35 and 50 years old who had been exposed to COVID-19.

The chain combines TRBV7-9 with TRBJ1-2, with D perhaps matching TRBD1 (5 bases). Germline CDR1 is SEHNR and CDR2 is FQNEAQ (reference sequence). CDR3 size: 13 residues. Deletions cut 2 bases from V and 4 bases from J, with 8 bases between. The CDR3 nucleotides read TGTGCCAGCAGCTTAAATCAGGGCTATGGCTACACCTTC. Translating it yields CASSLNQGYGYTF.

This sequence joins TRBV11-3 and TRBJ1-2, with a tentative D call TRBD1 (5 bases). Germline-derived CDR1 and CDR2 are SGHNT and YENEEA. The CDR3 is 14 residues long. The V and J ends lost 2 bases and 3 bases respectively, with 10 bases between them. The DNA for the CDR3 is TGTGCCAGCAGCTTAAGGGGATCTCACTATGGCTACACCTTC. This encodes CASSLRGSHYGYTF.

V is TRBV7-3 and J is TRBJ2-7, with 8 bases lining up with TRBD2. There are 15 residues in the CDR3. V was pared by 0 bases and J by 7 bases, with 8 bases of the junction left unmatched. Germline V gene data show CDR1 as SGHTA and CDR2 as FQGTGA. CDR3 protein: CASSLTPGLGGEQYF. The CDR3 DNA is TGTGCCAGCAGCTTAACCCCGGGACTAGGGGGGGAGCAGTACTTC. Variable domain in full (rest from reference TRBV7-3 and TRBJ2-7): GAGVSQTPSNKVTEKGKYVELRCDPISGHTALYWYRQSLGQGPEFLIYFQGTGAADDSGLPNDRFFAVRPEGSVSTLKIQRTERGDSAVYLCASSLTPGLGGEQYFGPGTRLTVT.

The rearrangement links TRBV6-2 or TRBV6-3 to TRBJ2-7, with 9 bases that match TRBD2. The CDR3 is made up of 15 amino acids. Germline V gives CDR1 MNHEY, CDR2 SVGEGT. With 0 bases clipped from V and 3 bases from J, the junction kept 3 bases outside the gene matches. The CDR3 DNA reads as TGTGCCAGCAGTTACTCCGGGACTAGCCTCTACGAGCAGTACTTC. Its translation is CASSYSGTSLYEQYF.

The V gene is TRBV5-3, the J gene TRBJ1-5; no definite D call. TRBV5-3 is recorded as an ORF, its role being uncertain. This CDR3 has 20 amino acids. The V end lost 4 bases, the J end lost 0 bases, and 26 bases lay between the germline ends. DNA of the CDR3: TGTGCCAGAAGCGAGGTAACGAAGGAAGCGACGGACTATAGCAATCAGCCCCAGCATTTT. This translates into CARSEVTKEATDYSNQPQHF.

This chain uses TRBV5-1 with TRBJ1-3, with D unresolved. Between the trimmed V and J ends, which lost 1 base and 0 bases, there was a span of 14 bases. The CDR3 sequence is 17 residues long. CDR1 is SGHRS and CDR2 is YFSETQ in the germline V gene. CDR3 nucleotide sequence: TGCGCCAGCAGCTTGAACTTTGGGAGCCTCTCTGGAAACACCATATATTTT. It codes for CASSLNFGSLSGNTIYF. The full variable domain, its missing parts supplied by reference TRBV5-1 and TRBJ1-3, is KAGVTQTPRYLIKTRGQQVTLSCSPISGHRSVSWYQQTPGQGLQFLFEYFSETQRNKGNFPGRFSGRQFSNSRSEMNVSTLELGDSALYLCASSLNFGSLSGNTIYFGEGSWLTVV.

This chain joins TRBV27 and TRBJ2-7; TRBD1 agrees at 7 bases. The germline V gene encodes CDR1 MNHEY and CDR2 SMNVEV (reference sequence). The CDR3 is made up of 14 amino acids. V gave up 6 bases and J gave up 5 bases; unmatched junction bases: 10. This chain's CDR3 is CASSPLTGIHEQYF. CDR3 nucleotide sequence: TGTGCCAGCAGCCCACTGACAGGGATCCACGAGCAGTACTTC.

The V call is TRBV11-3, the J call TRBJ1-1, with D maybe TRBD1 (6 bases). This CDR3 has 13 amino acids. CDR1 SGHNT and CDR2 YENEEA come from the germline V gene. Trimming pared 5 bases from V and 4 bases from J, leaving 11 bases between. The CDR3 here is CASSRTDTTEAFF. DNA for the CDR3: TGTGCCAGCAGCAGGACAGACACCACTGAAGCTTTCTTT.

V usage is TRBV11-3 and J usage is TRBJ1-1; D perhaps matches TRBD1 (6 bases). Trimming pared 5 bases from V and 7 bases from J, leaving 14 bases between. CDR1 and CDR2 from the germline V gene are SGHNT and YENEEA. This CDR3 region has 13 residues. The CDR3 region has the DNA TGTGCCAGCAGCCCCCCGACAGGAGGTGAAGCTTTCTTT. Translating gives CASSPPTGGEAFF.

This clone was detected ten times or more. V usage is TRBV30 and J usage is TRBJ1-1; D call uncertain. V lost 5 bases, J lost 4 bases, and 14 bases lay in between. Germline values: CDR1 GTSNPN, CDR2 SVGIG (reference sequence). This CDR3 is built from 13 residues. For the CDR3, the DNA is TGTGCCTGGTCCATCGGTCTTGGCACTGAAGCTTTCTTT. This codes for CAWSIGLGTEAFF.

CDR3 DNA sequence: TGTGCCTGGAGTAAGGGGACAGGGCAAGAGACCCAGTACTTC. This sequence encodes CAWSKGTGQETQYF. The V gene is TRBV30, the J gene TRBJ2-5, with 9 bases matching TRBD1. The V segment lost 2 bases and the J segment 2 bases; nucleotides outside the gene matches: 3. Germline-derived CDR1 and CDR2 are GTSNPN and SVGIG (reference sequence). The CDR3 consists of 14 residues.

In its sample, this clone was seen a few times. The chain recombines TRBV7-9 with TRBJ1-5; TRBD1 aligns across 7 bases. Looked up from germline, CDR1 is SEHNR and CDR2 is FQNEAQ (reference sequence). The CDR3 covers 16 residues. V shed 1 base, J shed 2 bases, and the junction held 5 bases outside the gene matches. This chain's CDR3 is CASSLGQGQGNQPQHF. CDR3 nucleotides: TGTGCCAGCAGCTTAGGACAGGGCCAGGGCAATCAGCCCCAGCATTTT.

This clone appeared a single time. This chain links TRBV29-1 with TRBJ1-2; 9 bases fit TRBD1. Germline trimming cut 3 bases from V and 7 bases from J; bases unmatched to any gene: 3. Germline assignment: CDR1 SQVTM and CDR2 ANQGSEA. This CDR3 comprises 12 residues. In nucleotides, the CDR3 is TGCAGCGTTGAGGGACAGGGTTTTGGCTACACCTTC. As protein: CSVEGQGFGYTF.

The chain carries TRBV5-1 and TRBJ2-7, with D perhaps matching TRBD1 (6 bases). Germline V gives CDR1 SGHRS, CDR2 YFSETQ. The germline V and J ends were trimmed by 4 bases and 5 bases, with 16 bases remaining between them. The CDR3 has 14 residues. CDR3: CASSPARTVDEQYF. CDR3 nucleotide sequence: TGCGCCAGCAGCCCAGCCAGGACAGTTGACGAGCAGTACTTC. The variable domain in full, with the rest retrieved from reference TRBV5-1 and TRBJ2-7, is KAGVTQTPRYLIKTRGQQVTLSCSPISGHRSVSWYQQTPGQGLQFLFEYFSETQRNKGNFPGRFSGRQFSNSRSEMNVSTLELGDSALYLCASSPARTVDEQYFGPGTRLTVT.

This chain uses TRBV19 with TRBJ1-1; D remains ambiguous. Trimming shortened V by 3 bases and J by 4 bases, and 15 bases separated the two germline ends. Looked up from germline, CDR1 is LNHDA and CDR2 is SQIVND (reference sequence). The length of the CDR3 is 15 residues. The CDR3: CASSILRGSGTEAFF. The CDR3 DNA sequence: TGTGCCAGTAGTATCCTCCGGGGATCGGGCACTGAAGCTTTCTTT.

The J gene is TRBJ1-3, the V gene TRBV9; no clear D gene. Germline V gene sequence: CDR1 SGDLS, CDR2 YYNGEE. The CDR3 totals 13 residues. V lost 0 bases and J lost 11, with 12 bases in between. The CDR3 reads CASSVALRSAIYF. The CDR3 DNA is TGTGCCAGCAGCGTAGCGTTGAGGAGCGCCATATATTTT.

The chain employs TRBV3-1 (or the pseudogene TRBV3-2) and TRBJ2-3; TRBD2 agrees at 7 bases. The CDR3 is 14 residues long. With V trimmed by 6 bases and J by 5 bases, 8 bases remained unmatched. Per the germline V gene, CDR1 is LGHDT and CDR2 is YNNKEL (reference sequence). The CDR3 is CASSLDGGRDTQYF. Written as DNA, the CDR3 is TGTGCCAGCAGTCTTGACGGGGGGAGAGATACGCAGTATTTT.

J is TRBJ2-7 and V is TRBV7-8, with D possibly being TRBD1 (5 bases). The CDR3 is made up of 14 amino acids. V dropped 2 bases and J dropped 1 base, with 9 bases sitting between them. Germline loops: CDR1 SGHVS, CDR2 FQNEAQ. This CDR3 is CASSLFTGSYEQYF. CDR3 nucleotides: TGTGCCAGCAGCTTATTTACAGGATCCTACGAGCAGTACTTC.

The chain couples TRBV7-9 to TRBJ2-5, with a possible D match to TRBD2 (6 bases). Germline CDR1 and CDR2: SEHNR and FQNEAQ (reference sequence). This CDR3 is 14 amino acids long. The ends were cut back, 5 bases at V and 2 bases at J, with 12 bases in the middle. The CDR3 nucleotides read TGTGCCAGCAGCCCACTACGGGGGCAAGAGACCCAGTACTTC. Encoded protein: CASSPLRGQETQYF.

The rearrangement uses TRBV7-2 and TRBJ2-7; no definite D call. The CDR3 contains 12 residues. CDR1 is SGHTA, CDR2 FQGNSA, per germline. V was shortened by 3 bases and J by 2 bases, with 5 bases between the two germline ends. The CDR3 DNA sequence: TGTGCCAGCAGCTTTAATACCTACGAGCAGTACTTC. Residues: CASSFNTYEQYF.

The chain recombines TRBV27 with TRBJ2-1; 7 nucleotides match TRBD1. Germline V gene lookup returns CDR1 MNHEY and CDR2 SMNVEV (reference sequence). V trimming: 6 bases; J trimming: 7 bases; junction bases outside the gene matches: 9. There are 14 residues in the CDR3. This CDR3 is CASSQGQPKNEQFF. The CDR3 DNA reads as TGTGCCAGCAGCCAGGGACAGCCAAAGAATGAGCAGTTCTTC.

The chain recombines TRBV29-1 with TRBJ1-2, with 7 bases aligning to TRBD1. The length of the CDR3 is 14 residues. The V gene end was trimmed by 4 bases and the J gene end by 4 bases; junction bases not matched to a gene: 9. CDR1 and CDR2 (germline): SQVTM, ANQGSEA. The CDR3 here is CSVVLQGNFYGYTF. CDR3 nucleotides: TGCAGCGTTGTATTACAGGGGAACTTCTATGGCTACACCTTC.

The gene calls are TRBV19 and TRBJ1-3, with unresolved D. Germline loops: CDR1 LNHDA, CDR2 SQIVND (reference sequence). There are 13 residues in the CDR3. V lost 8 bases to trimming and J lost 0 bases, with 8 bases between them. The CDR3 DNA reads TGTGCCAGTCTCCAGGTCTCTGGAAACACCATATATTTT. Protein: CASLQVSGNTIYF. The variable domain in full, with the rest retrieved from reference TRBV19 and TRBJ1-3, is DGGITQSPKYLFRKEGQNVTLSCEQNLNHDAMYWYRQDPGQGLRLIYYSQIVNDFQKGDIAEGYSVSREKKESFPLTVTSAQKNPTAFYLCASLQVSGNTIYFGEGSWLTVV.

The V and J genes are TRBV29-1 and TRBJ1-4; 7 bases are shared with TRBD1. The CDR3 has 14 amino acids. CDR1 SQVTM and CDR2 ANQGSEA come from the germline V gene. V shed 5 bases, J shed 7 bases, and the junction held 10 bases outside the gene matches. The CDR3 region has the DNA TGCAGCGTTATGCTCCGGGACAGTAGTGAAAAACTGTTTTTT. Translation gives CSVMLRDSSEKLFF. The whole variable domain, filled in from reference TRBV29-1 and TRBJ1-4, reads SAVISQKPSRDICQRGTSLTIQCQVDSQVTMMFWYRQQPGQSLTLIATANQGSEATYESGFVIDKFPISRPNLTFSTLTVSNMSPEDSSIYLCSVMLRDSSEKLFFGSGTQLSVL.

The chain links TRBV19 to TRBJ1-2; D gene unclear. The germline V gene encodes CDR1 LNHDA and CDR2 SQIVND (reference sequence). The ends were cut back, 6 bases at V and 0 bases at J, with 17 bases in the middle. The CDR3 has 16 residues. For the CDR3, the DNA is TGTGCCAGTAGCGCCGACAATGCGGGATCTAACTATGGCTACACCTTC. It encodes CASSADNAGSNYGYTF.

The chain links TRBV2 to TRBJ2-1, with D possibly TRBD2 on 6 matching bases. V lost 4 bases to trimming and J lost 10 bases, with 8 bases between them. CDR3 length: 11 residues. CDR1 SNHLY and CDR2 FYNNEI come from the germline V gene. CDR3 region: CASSATSEQFF. CDR3 nucleotide sequence: TGTGCCAGCAGTGCTACTAGCGAGCAGTTCTTC.

This rearrangement joins TRBV29-1 to TRBJ2-5; 11 bases match TRBD2. J was trimmed by 5 bases and V by 0 bases; bases with no gene match: 14. The CDR3 totals 18 residues. The germline V gene has CDR1 SQVTM and CDR2 ANQGSEA. The CDR3: CSVEDLGDSGRARETQYF. CDR3 in DNA: TGCAGCGTTGAAGACCTGGGTGATAGCGGGAGGGCCCGGGAGACCCAGTACTTC.

The chain uses TRBV30 and TRBJ2-2; possible D gene TRBD1, 6 bases. Between the trimmed V and J ends, which lost 0 bases and 1 base, there was a span of 9 bases. Germline V lookup: CDR1 GTSNPN, CDR2 SVGIG (reference sequence). CDR3 length: 15 amino acids. Here the CDR3 reads CAWSVDSLNTGELFF. The CDR3 nucleotides read TGTGCCTGGAGTGTGGACAGCCTGAACACCGGGGAGCTGTTTTTT.

V and J are TRBV3-1 (or the pseudogene TRBV3-2) and TRBJ1-2, with TRBD1 matching 7 bases. The CDR3 contains 13 residues. J lost 4 bases, V lost 4 bases, and 3 bases had no gene match. Germline V lookup: CDR1 LGHDT, CDR2 YNNKEL (reference sequence). As DNA, the CDR3 is TGTGCCAGCAGCCGCGGACAGGTCTATGGCTACACCTTC. Translated, it gives CASSRGQVYGYTF.

The chain couples TRBV9 to TRBJ1-6; D gene unclear. The V end was cut by 0 bases, the J end by 7 bases, with 11 bases between. This CDR3 contains 15 residues. Per germline, CDR1 SGDLS and CDR2 YYNGEE. The CDR3 sequence is CASSVEDTMNSPLHF. DNA of the CDR3: TGTGCCAGCAGCGTAGAAGACACAATGAATTCACCCCTCCACTTT.